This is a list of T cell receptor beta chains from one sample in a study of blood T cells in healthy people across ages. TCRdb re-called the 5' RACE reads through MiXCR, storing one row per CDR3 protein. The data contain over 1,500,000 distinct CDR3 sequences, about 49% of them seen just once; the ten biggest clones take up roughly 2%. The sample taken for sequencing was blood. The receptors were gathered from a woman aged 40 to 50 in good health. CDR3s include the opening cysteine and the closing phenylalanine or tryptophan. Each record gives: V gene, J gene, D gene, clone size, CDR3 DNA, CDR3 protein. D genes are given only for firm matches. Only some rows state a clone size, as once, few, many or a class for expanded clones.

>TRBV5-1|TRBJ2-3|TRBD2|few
TGCGCCAGCAGCTTGGGGCTAGCGGGGGTGTCAGATACGCAGTATTTT
CASSLGLAGVSDTQYF
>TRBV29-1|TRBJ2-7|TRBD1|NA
TGCAGCGCCAGACAGGGGCTTGGTCCCGAGCAGTACTTC
CSARQGLGPEQYF
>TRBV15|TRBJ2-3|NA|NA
TGTGCCACCAGCAGAGAAACCCGGGGAGACTTAGGGGAAGATACGCAGTATTTT
CATSRETRGDLGEDTQYF
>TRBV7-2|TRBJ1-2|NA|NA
TGTGCCAGCAGCTTAGCGAAAACCTATGGCTACACCTTC
CASSLAKTYGYTF
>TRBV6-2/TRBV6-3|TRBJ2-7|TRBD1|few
TGTGCCAGCAGAGGGACAGGTGCGACCTACGAGCAGTACTTC
CASRGTGATYEQYF
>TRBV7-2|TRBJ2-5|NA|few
TGTGCCAGCAGCTTATTGGGGGCCGAAGAGCAGTACTTC
CASSLLGAEEQYF
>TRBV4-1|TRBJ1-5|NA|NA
TGCGCCAGCAGCCAAAGGTCCCAGGGTCGAGGTACGATTCAGCCCCAGCATTTT
CASSQRSQGRGTIQPQHF
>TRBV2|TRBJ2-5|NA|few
TGTGCCAGCAGTGCGGGCACGTTGGGACTAGAGACCCAGTACTTC
CASSAGTLGLETQYF
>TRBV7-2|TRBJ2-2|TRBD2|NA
TGTGCCAGCAGCGACCTAGCGGGGGGAACCTGGGGAACCGGGGAGCTGTTTTTT
CASSDLAGGTWGTGELFF
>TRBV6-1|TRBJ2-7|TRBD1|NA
TGTGCCAGCAGTGCGGACGCCGGGACAGGTCCCTACGAGCAGTACTTC
CASSADAGTGPYEQYF
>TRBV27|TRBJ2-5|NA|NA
TGTACCAGCAGTTCAACGGCCAAGGAGACCCAGTACTTC
CTSSSTAKETQYF
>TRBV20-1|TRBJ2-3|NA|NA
TGCAGTGCAATACTACGCACCACGTTCACAGATACGCAGTATTTT
CSAILRTTFTDTQYF
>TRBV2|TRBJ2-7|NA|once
TGTGCCAGCAGGACGGCGGCAGGTTTCGGTGAGGCCTACGAGCAGTACTTC
CASRTAAGFGEAYEQYF
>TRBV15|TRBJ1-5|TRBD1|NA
TGTGCCACCAGCAAAGTGGGACAGAGCATCCAGCATTTT
CATSKVGQSIQHF
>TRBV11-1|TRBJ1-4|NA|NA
TGTGCCAGCAGCTCGGAACCGGACACGGCTGAAAAACTGTTTTTT
CASSSEPDTAEKLFF
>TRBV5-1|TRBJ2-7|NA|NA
TGCGCCAGCAGCTTGAAACAGGGATCCCACGAGCAGTACTTC
CASSLKQGSHEQYF
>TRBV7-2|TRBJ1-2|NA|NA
TGTGCCAGCAGCCCGAACCCGGCACCGGGACACACTAACTATGGCTACACCTTC
CASSPNPAPGHTNYGYTF
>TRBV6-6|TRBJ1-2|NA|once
TGTGCCAGCAGTTACTCGATTCGGGGGAGCTATGGCTACACCTTC
CASSYSIRGSYGYTF
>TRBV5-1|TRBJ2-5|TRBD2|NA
TGCGCCAGCAGTGGCATTAGCGGGGAGATGTACCAAGAGACCCAGTACTTC
CASSGISGEMYQETQYF
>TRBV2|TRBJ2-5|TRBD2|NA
TGTGCCAGCAGTGAATGGAGCGGGGGGGCGGGAGGCGTTGAGACCCAGTACTTC
CASSEWSGGAGGVETQYF
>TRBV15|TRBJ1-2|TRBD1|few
TGTGCCACCAGCACAGGACAGGGGGGCTATGGCTACACCTTC
CATSTGQGGYGYTF
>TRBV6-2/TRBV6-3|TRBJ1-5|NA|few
TGTGCCAGCAGTTACGTGGGCCTTAGCAATCAGCCCCAGCATTTT
CASSYVGLSNQPQHF
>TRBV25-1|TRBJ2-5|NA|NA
TGTGCCAGCAGTGGTCGGGGCAGTAAGGAGACCCAGTACTTC
CASSGRGSKETQYF
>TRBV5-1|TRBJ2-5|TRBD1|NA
TGCGCCAGCAGCAGCCGGGACAGGGGGCCATACCAAGAGACCCAGTACTTC
CASSSRDRGPYQETQYF
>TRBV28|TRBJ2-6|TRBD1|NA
TGTGCCAGCAGTTCGCCCGGGACAGGTAGCTCTGGGGCCAACGTCCTGACTTTC
CASSSPGTGSSGANVLTF
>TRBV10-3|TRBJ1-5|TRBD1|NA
TGTGCCATCAGTGGGAGTGACAGGGGGGTTAGCAATCAGCCCCAGCATTTT
CAISGSDRGVSNQPQHF
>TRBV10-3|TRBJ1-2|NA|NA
TGTGCCATCAGTGAGGACAGGGGCTACACCTTC
CAISEDRGYTF
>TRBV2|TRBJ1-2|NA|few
TGTGCCAGCACCACCTCCGGGGGCGGTGGCTACACCTTC
CASTTSGGGGYTF
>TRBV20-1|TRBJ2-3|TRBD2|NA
TGCAGTGCTACCCGACTAGCGGGGGGGAACACAGATACGCAGTATTTT
CSATRLAGGNTDTQYF
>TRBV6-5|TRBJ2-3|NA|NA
TGTGCCAGCAATCGGAGGGAGCTTACAGATACGCAGTATTTT
CASNRRELTDTQYF
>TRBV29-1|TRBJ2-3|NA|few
TGCAGCGTTCGAGGGTCTGAAGATACGCAGTATTTT
CSVRGSEDTQYF
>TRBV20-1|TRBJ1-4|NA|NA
TGCAGTGCTAGATACGGCCCAACTAATGAAAAACTGTTTTTT
CSARYGPTNEKLFF
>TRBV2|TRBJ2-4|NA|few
TGTGCCAGCAGTGTGGACGGTATCAAAAACATTCAGTACTTC
CASSVDGIKNIQYF
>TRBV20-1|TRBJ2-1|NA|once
TGCAGTGTTGAGACTAGTAATTACAATGAGCAGTTCTTC
CSVETSNYNEQFF
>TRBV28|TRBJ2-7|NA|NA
TGTGCCAGCAGTTTAGATCCGGGACTCCAGGGAGAGCAGTACTTC
CASSLDPGLQGEQYF
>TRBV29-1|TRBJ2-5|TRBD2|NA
TGCAGCGTTGTAACGGGACTAGCGAAGGAGACCCAGTACTTC
CSVVTGLAKETQYF
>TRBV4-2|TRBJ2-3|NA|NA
TGTGCCAGCAGCTTAGGACTAACCAGCAGCACAGATACGCAGTATTTT
CASSLGLTSSTDTQYF
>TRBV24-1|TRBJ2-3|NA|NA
TGTGCCACCAGTGATTCCTCCGGGACGGAGTACACAGATACGCGGTATTTT
CATSDSSGTEYTDTRYF
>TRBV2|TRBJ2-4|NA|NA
TGTGCCAGCAGTGGAGTTGGGGGACCCAAAAACATTCAGTACTTC
CASSGVGGPKNIQYF
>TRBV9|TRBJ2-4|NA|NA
TGTGCCAGCAGCTTGGACAGCCCGGGCAGGGACATTCAGTACTTC
CASSLDSPGRDIQYF
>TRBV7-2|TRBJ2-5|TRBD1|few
TGTGCTAGCAGCGTTAACTCCGGGACAGGGGGAGAGACCCAGTACTTC
CASSVNSGTGGETQYF